This entry lists 19 T cell receptor beta chains sequenced from one sample in a study of OX40 agonist ivuxolimab in advanced cancers. Repertoires were generated with immunoSEQ multiplex PCR, while TCRdb's copy carries only in-frame clones and drops some. The data hold 40,000 or so clones, with more than 75% observed a single time. The source was CD4+ or CD8+ T cells sorted from blood, collected in a trial of the OX40 agonist ivuxolimab. The receptors were sampled from an adult with an advanced solid tumor such as melanoma, head and neck, liver or kidney cancer.

V is TRBV6-5 and J is TRBJ1-2; D perhaps matches TRBD1 (6 bases). The CDR3 loop spans 14 amino acids. CDR1 and CDR2 (germline): MNHEY, SVGAGI. V was trimmed by 6 bases and J by 2 bases, leaving 13 bases between them. CDR3 protein: CASSQTGPNYGYTF. CDR3 bases: TGTGCCAGCAGCCAGACAGGTCCGAACTATGGCTACACCTTC.

DNA of the CDR3: TGTGCCAGCAGTGCGCGGACAGGGGATGGAAACACCATATATTTT. The encoded protein is CASSARTGDGNTIYF. The V and J genes are TRBV6-6 and TRBJ1-3, with 9 bases aligning to TRBD1. The CDR3 is made up of 15 amino acids. The J segment lost 3 bases and the V segment lost 5 bases, leaving 5 bases of the junction unmatched. Germline V lookup: CDR1 MNHNY, CDR2 SVGAGI (reference sequence).

The rearrangement links TRBV11-1 to TRBJ2-1, with 14 bases lining up with TRBD2. CDR1 and CDR2 from the germline V gene are SGHAT and FQDESV (reference sequence). This CDR3 has 15 residues. V shed 5 bases, J shed 6 bases, and the junction held 3 bases outside the gene matches. CDR3 loop: CASSLGTSGSNEQFF. Written as DNA, the CDR3 is TGTGCCAGCAGCCTCGGGACTAGCGGGAGCAATGAGCAGTTCTTC.

The chain links TRBV6-5 to TRBJ1-1, with D possibly TRBD1 on 6 matching bases. CDR3 length: 14 amino acids. The V gene lost 6 bases and the J gene lost 5 bases, with 16 bases spanning the gap. CDR1 and CDR2 from the germline V gene are MNHEY and SVGAGI. The CDR3 nucleotides read TGTGCCAGCAGCCAACAGGGCCTTGGGACTGAAGCTTTCTTT. Encoded protein: CASSQQGLGTEAFF.

This rearrangement joins TRBV4-1 to TRBJ2-1, with a possible D match to TRBD1 (6 bases). V lost 0 bases, J lost 8 bases, and 17 bases lay in between. Germline CDR1 MGHRA, CDR2 YSYEKL. The CDR3 length is 16 residues. As DNA, the CDR3 is TGCGCCAGCAGCCAAGATCCGACAGGCTATGGGGATGAGCAGTTCTTC. Translating gives CASSQDPTGYGDEQFF.

The chain is built from TRBV27 and TRBJ2-7; 9 nucleotides line up with TRBD1. Germline CDR1 MNHEY, CDR2 SMNVEV (reference sequence). V shed 5 bases and J 3 bases; nucleotides not matched to a gene: 2. The CDR3 runs to 13 residues. Here the CDR3 reads CASSMTGGYEQYF. For the CDR3, the DNA is TGTGCCAGCAGTATGACAGGGGGCTACGAGCAGTACTTC.

This sequence joins TRBV5-1 and TRBJ1-2, with D possibly matching TRBD1 (6 bases). This CDR3 region has 15 residues. Germline CDR1 SGHRS, CDR2 YFSETQ. Trimming stripped 5 bases from V and 8 bases from J, with 22 bases between. CDR3 sequence: CASRSTWGGAEGYTF. CDR3 nucleotides: TGCGCCAGCAGGTCCACATGGGGGGGCGCGGAAGGCTACACCTTC.

The chain recombines TRBV6-5 with TRBJ1-2; 8 positions match TRBD1. The length of the CDR3 is 15 residues. V was pared by 0 bases and J by 8 bases, with 8 bases of the junction left unmatched. Germline V lookup: CDR1 MNHEY, CDR2 SVGAGI. CDR3: CASSYSAGGAGGYTF. The CDR3 coding sequence is TGTGCCAGCAGTTACTCTGCAGGGGGCGCGGGCGGCTACACCTTC.

The chain combines TRBV5-1 with TRBJ1-1; 10 nucleotides agree with TRBD1. Germline trimming cut 4 bases from V and 7 bases from J; bases unmatched to any gene: 7. The germline V gene encodes CDR1 SGHRS and CDR2 YFSETQ. The CDR3 is made up of 14 amino acids. CDR3 nucleotide sequence: TGCGCCAGCAGCCCTGGACAGGGGGGCGGTGAAGCTTTCTTT. Encoded protein: CASSPGQGGGEAFF.

The genes are TRBV29-1 and TRBJ1-2; the D gene is possibly TRBD1 (6 bases). V was cut by 0 bases and J by 6 bases, with 11 bases left in between. CDR1 and CDR2 (germline): SQVTM, ANQGSEA. The CDR3 has 13 amino acids. Written as DNA, the CDR3 is TGCAGCGTTGAAGACCAGGGGATCAATGGCTACACCTTC. Protein product: CSVEDQGINGYTF.

The chain couples TRBV11-2 to TRBJ2-7; tentative D call: TRBD2 (5 bases). Trimming pared 6 bases from V and 0 bases from J, leaving 18 bases between. Germline CDR1 is SGHAT and CDR2 is FQNNGV. CDR3 length: 16 amino acids. The CDR3 nucleotides are TGTGCCAGCAGTTTTACTGCCGGGATCGGCTCCTACGAGCAGTACTTC. As protein: CASSFTAGIGSYEQYF.

This clone was seen a handful of times. This sequence joins TRBV21-1 and TRBJ1-1. TRBV21-1 is annotated as a pseudogene. There are 13 residues in the CDR3. The CDR3, as DNA: TGTGCCAGCAGCAAATTCCGGAACACTGAAGCTTTCTTT. This translates into CASSKFRNTEAFF.

This chain connects TRBV4-2 to TRBJ2-1, with 7 bases lining up with TRBD2. CDR3 length: 17 residues. Trimming at V came to 4 bases and at J to 2 bases, leaving 11 bases not matched to a gene. CDR1 is LGHNA, CDR2 YNFKEQ, per germline. CDR3 nucleotides: TGTGCCAGCAGCCCCCCGTGGGCGGGAGAAGCCTACAATGAGCAGTTCTTC. This translates into CASSPPWAGEAYNEQFF.

The rearrangement uses TRBV19 and TRBJ1-1; D ambiguous. CDR1 and CDR2 from the germline V gene are LNHDA and SQIVND (reference sequence). V lost 4 bases, J lost 0 bases, and 9 bases lay in between. CDR3 length: 14 amino acids. CDR3 DNA: TGTGCCAGTAGTAATCACGACCTGAACACTGAAGCTTTCTTT. It translates to CASSNHDLNTEAFF.

The chain recombines TRBV6-1 with TRBJ1-3, with D possibly matching TRBD1 (6 bases). Germline V lookup: CDR1 MNHNS, CDR2 SASEGT. V lost 2 bases, J lost 15 bases, and 14 bases lay in between. The CDR3 contains 12 residues. The CDR3 region is CASSEILDSPYF. The CDR3 region has the DNA TGTGCCAGCAGTGAAATCTTGGACAGCCCATATTTT.

CDR3: CASSFSGTGEQFF. The CDR3 nucleotides are TGTGCCAGCAGCTTTAGCGGGACGGGAGAGCAGTTCTTC. This chain uses TRBV7-9 with TRBJ2-1; the match to TRBD2 covers 8 bases. The germline gives CDR1 SEHNR, CDR2 FQNEAQ (reference sequence). The CDR3 has 13 residues. Trimming removed 3 bases from V and 10 bases from J; junction bases left unmatched: 5.

This clone was counted a single time. The chain's CDR3 is CASSPGDTSEQFF. CDR3 DNA: TGTGCCAGCTCACCAGGGGACACCTCGGAGCAGTTCTTC. This sequence joins TRBV18 and TRBJ2-1; possibly TRBD1 for D (6 bases). V was pared by 2 bases and J by 10 bases, with 12 bases between. Germline assignment: CDR1 KGHSH and CDR2 LQKENI. The CDR3 runs to 13 residues.

This clone is medium-sized by share. This chain links TRBV25-1 with TRBJ2-2; 10 nucleotides agree with TRBD1. The CDR3 has 16 residues. Germline CDR1 is MGHDK and CDR2 is SYGVNS. With V trimmed by 5 bases and J by 6 bases, 9 bases remained unmatched. CDR3 amino acids: CASSHPGQGPPGELFF. Here the CDR3 DNA reads TGTGCCAGCAGTCATCCGGGACAGGGGCCTCCCGGGGAGCTGTTTTTT.

This rearrangement joins TRBV30 to TRBJ2-7, with D perhaps matching TRBD1 or TRBD2 (5 bases each). This CDR3 comprises 13 residues. In germline, CDR1 is GTSNPN, CDR2 SVGIG (reference sequence). Deletions cut 5 bases from V and 3 bases from J, with 14 bases between. The CDR3 reads CAWGPGRSYEQYF. In DNA, the CDR3 is TGTGCCTGGGGACCGGGACGAAGCTACGAGCAGTACTTC.